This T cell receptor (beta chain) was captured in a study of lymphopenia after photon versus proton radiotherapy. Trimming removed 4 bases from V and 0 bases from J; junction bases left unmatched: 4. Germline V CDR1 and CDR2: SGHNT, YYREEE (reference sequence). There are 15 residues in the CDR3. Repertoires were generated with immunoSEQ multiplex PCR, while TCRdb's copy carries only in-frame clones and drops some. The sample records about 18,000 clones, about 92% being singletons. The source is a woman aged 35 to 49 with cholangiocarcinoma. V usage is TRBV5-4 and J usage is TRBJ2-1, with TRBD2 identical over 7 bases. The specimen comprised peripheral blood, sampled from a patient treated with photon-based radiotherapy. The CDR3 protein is CASSPTSLSYNEQFF. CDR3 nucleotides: TGTGCCAGCAGCCCGACTAGCCTCTCCTACAATGAGCAGTTCTTC.